The 19 T cell receptor beta chains below all came from one sample that was sequenced in a study of T cells after yellow fever vaccination. TCRdb independently ran MiXCR on the 5' RACE reads; one entry per CDR3 protein. The sample includes around 310,000 distinct CDR3 sequences, approximately 3.8% of them seen just once. The sequenced sample was PBMCs, obtained on the day of the yellow fever booster vaccination. These receptors were taken from a man between 18 and 29 years old who received the YFV17D yellow fever vaccine.

This chain connects TRBV4-1 to TRBJ2-3; 12 nucleotides align to TRBD2. Germline CDR1 is MGHRA and CDR2 is YSYEKL. V gave up 1 base and J gave up 6 bases; unmatched junction bases: 26. This CDR3 region has 23 residues. CDR3: CASSQVPRPGLAGGTPSSDTQYF. The CDR3 nucleotides are TGCGCCAGCAGCCAAGTCCCCCGTCCGGGACTAGCGGGTGGTACGCCCTCATCGGATACGCAGTATTTT.

This sequence joins TRBV23-1 and TRBJ1-1, with a weak D call TRBD1 (5 bases). TRBV23-1 is recorded as an ORF, its role being uncertain. V lost 7 bases and J lost 6, with 18 bases in between. CDR3 length: 14 amino acids. The CDR3 protein is CASTMYGGWPEAFF. CDR3 in DNA: TGCGCCAGCACCATGTACGGGGGATGGCCTGAAGCTTTCTTT.

This clonotype was seen at least ten times. This chain connects TRBV7-8 to TRBJ2-5; TRBD2 agrees at 7 bases. Losses at the gene ends were 1 base for V and 5 bases for J; bases not matched to a gene: 10. Germline CDR1 reads SGHVS; CDR2 reads FQNEAQ. The CDR3 is made up of 16 amino acids. The CDR3 DNA is TGTGCCAGCAGCTTAGGGGGACTATCCACGGGGGAGACCCAGTACTTC. It specifies CASSLGGLSTGETQYF.

Ten or more counts support this clonotype. This rearrangement joins TRBV4-1 to TRBJ2-1; D not resolved. Trimming took 4 bases from V and 5 from J, leaving 9 bases between them. Germline V gene lookup returns CDR1 MGHRA and CDR2 YSYEKL. This CDR3 is 13 amino acids long. The chain's CDR3 is CASSRTADNEQFF. CDR3 DNA: TGCGCCAGCAGCCGAACAGCCGACAATGAGCAGTTCTTC.

This clonotype was counted only a few times. This sequence joins TRBV28 and TRBJ2-5, with D possibly matching TRBD1 (5 bases). The CDR3 is 15 amino acids. Germline V lookup: CDR1 MDHEN, CDR2 SYDVKM. Trimming stripped 7 bases from V and 3 bases from J, with 18 bases between. This CDR3 is CASNFLQGREETQYF. The CDR3 DNA reads TGTGCCAGCAATTTTCTTCAGGGCCGGGAAGAGACCCAGTACTTC.

The chain combines TRBV7-2 with TRBJ2-5; 7 bases fit TRBD1. V lost 3 bases to trimming and J lost 5 bases; unmatched junction nucleotides: 6. The CDR3 runs to 14 residues. Germline CDR1 is SGHTA and CDR2 is FQGNSA. This CDR3 is CASSLATGSETQYF. CDR3 nucleotides: TGTGCCAGCAGCTTGGCGACAGGGAGCGAGACCCAGTACTTC.

The chain links TRBV9 to TRBJ2-3; maybe TRBD1 (5 bases). Per the germline V gene, CDR1 is SGDLS and CDR2 is YYNGEE. This CDR3 is built from 18 residues. Trimming cost V 3 bases and J 2 bases, with 22 bases left between them. The chain's CDR3 is CASSAEKPGARITDTQYF. The DNA of the CDR3 is TGTGCCAGCAGCGCCGAGAAGCCTGGGGCCCGAATCACAGATACGCAGTATTTT.

This clonotype was observed a few times. The rearrangement links TRBV11-1 to TRBJ2-7; TRBD1 might be the D (6 bases). Germline CDR1 and CDR2: SGHAT and FQDESV (reference sequence). The germline V and J ends were trimmed by 4 bases and 2 bases, with 9 bases remaining between them. The CDR3 is 13 amino acids. CDR3 amino acids: CASSSWTAYEQYF. The CDR3 DNA reads as TGTGCCAGCAGCTCGTGGACAGCCTACGAGCAGTACTTC.

The chain has TRBV20-1 and TRBJ2-3, with D tentatively TRBD1 (5 bases). Between the trimmed V and J ends, which lost 8 bases and 2 bases, there was a span of 17 bases. CDR1 is DFQATT, CDR2 SNEGSKA, per germline (reference sequence). CDR3 length: 14 residues. The CDR3 reads CSLPDRFTTDTQYF. In DNA form, the CDR3 reads TGCAGTCTCCCCGACAGATTCACCACAGATACGCAGTATTTT.

To note about this clonotype: A much larger clone lies a single base off, so this may be a read error. V is TRBV6-5 and J is TRBJ2-4; maybe TRBD1 (6 bases). CDR3 length: 14 residues. The V end was cut by 4 bases, the J end by 6 bases, with 13 bases between. Per the germline V gene, CDR1 is MNHEY and CDR2 is SVGAGI. CDR3 sequence: CASSSTGSVNIQYF. The DNA of the CDR3 is TGTGCCAGCAGTTCCACAGGGTCCGTAAACATTCAGTACTTC.

This clonotype was counted between two and nine times. This CDR3 reads CATKDRGHQPQHF. CDR3 nucleotides: TGTGCCACTAAGGACAGGGGGCATCAGCCCCAGCATTTT. The rearrangement joins TRBV19 to TRBJ1-5; 11 bases align to TRBD1. This CDR3 has 13 residues. The V gene's germline CDR1 is LNHDA and CDR2 SQIVND (reference sequence). V lost 10 bases to trimming and J lost 5 bases; unmatched junction nucleotides: 4. Full variable domain (missing parts from reference TRBV19 and TRBJ1-5): DGGITQSPKYLFRKEGQNVTLSCEQNLNHDAMYWYRQDPGQGLRLIYYSQIVNDFQKGDIAEGYSVSREKKESFPLTVTSAQKNPTAFYLCATKDRGHQPQHFGDGTRLSIL.

The chain carries TRBV29-1 and TRBJ2-2, with 8 bases identical to TRBD2. This CDR3 comprises 15 residues. J was trimmed by 6 bases and V by 0 bases; bases with no gene match: 6. The V gene's germline CDR1 is SQVTM and CDR2 ANQGSEA. The chain's CDR3 is CSVEDVSGVSGELFF. CDR3 bases: TGCAGCGTTGAAGACGTTAGCGGGGTGTCCGGGGAGCTGTTTTTT.

This clonotype was picked up a small number of times. J is TRBJ2-3 and V is TRBV12-3 or TRBV12-4; TRBD2 agrees at 7 bases. The CDR3 totals 14 residues. Trimming cost V 8 bases and J 0 bases; bases outside gene matches: 5. Here the CDR3 reads CASDRGGSTDTQYF. In nucleotides, the CDR3 is TGTGCCAGCGATCGCGGGGGAAGCACAGATACGCAGTATTTT.

The sample holds a few counts of this clonotype. The chain carries TRBV2 and TRBJ2-7; no definite D call. In germline, CDR1 is SNHLY, CDR2 FYNNEI. CDR3 length: 16 amino acids. The V end was cut by 3 bases, the J end by 4 bases, with 19 bases between. The CDR3 DNA reads as TGTGCCAGCAGTGAGGCAGCCTCCCTGTGGTTATACGAGCAGTACGTC. Residues: CASSEAASLWLYEQYV.

This clonotype was counted many times. The J gene is TRBJ2-1, the V gene TRBV4-2; the D is unclear. V was pared by 4 bases and J by 5 bases, with 9 bases between. The CDR3 runs 13 residues. The V gene's germline CDR1 is LGHNA and CDR2 YNFKEQ. CDR3 nucleotides: TGTGCCAGCAGCCCCCGACTGCACAATGAGCAGTTCTTC. It translates to CASSPRLHNEQFF.

This clonotype was observed many times. The chain uses TRBV5-1 and TRBJ1-5; a weak D match, TRBD1 (6 bases). Germline V gene sequence: CDR1 SGHRS, CDR2 YFSETQ. Deletions cut 1 base from V and 3 bases from J, with 14 bases between. The CDR3 is 16 amino acids. The CDR3 DNA follows: TGCGCCAGCAGCTTGTCGGCAGGGGCCGTCAATCAGCCCCAGCATTTT. This codes for CASSLSAGAVNQPQHF.

The V gene is TRBV30, the J gene TRBJ1-2; unclear D gene. This CDR3 is built from 11 residues. The V end was cut by 5 bases, the J end by 4 bases, with 8 bases between. Germline CDR1 and CDR2: GTSNPN and SVGIG (reference sequence). In nucleotides, the CDR3 is TGTGCCTGGCGGTACGGCTATGGCTACACCTTC. It encodes CAWRYGYGYTF.

This clonotype showed up many times. This sequence joins TRBV29-1 and TRBJ2-3; 8 nucleotides agree with TRBD1. From germline, CDR1 is SQVTM and CDR2 ANQGSEA. The CDR3 has 14 residues. The V gene end was trimmed by 4 bases and the J gene end by 4 bases; junction bases not matched to a gene: 7. The CDR3 is CSVAVAGGSDTQYF. In DNA, the CDR3 is TGCAGCGTTGCTGTGGCAGGGGGCTCAGATACGCAGTATTTT.

This clonotype was found many times. The chain is built from TRBV7-3 and TRBJ1-1; a weak D match, TRBD1 (5 bases). From germline, CDR1 is SGHTA and CDR2 FQGTGA. The CDR3 sequence is 19 residues long. Trimming removed 0 bases at V and 7 bases at J, with 27 bases between. The CDR3 region has the DNA TGTGCCAGCAGCTTAACCCCTAGCTTCCCAGGGAAAGAATGGGGTGAAGCTTTCTTT. It specifies CASSLTPSFPGKEWGEAFF.